These 4 T cell receptor beta chains share one sample of origin, sequenced in a study of T cell responses to AZD1222 COVID-19 vaccine. Generated by immunoSEQ multiplex PCR, the TCRdb table keeps only in-frame clones and is missing some. The sample includes 85,000 or so clones, about nine tenths of them seen just once. The sequenced sample was peripheral blood, obtained 28 days after the second AZD1222 dose. The receptors here all came from an adult who received the AZD1222 COVID-19 vaccine.

The genes are TRBV10-3 and TRBJ2-6, with no clear D. Trimming took 6 bases from V and 1 from J, leaving 7 bases between them. This CDR3 spans 14 amino acids. From germline, CDR1 is ENHRY and CDR2 SYGVKD. CDR3 sequence reads: CAISSSSGANVLTF. The CDR3 DNA follows: TGTGCCATCAGCTCGAGTTCTGGGGCCAACGTCCTGACTTTC.

The chain carries TRBV20-1 and TRBJ2-7; D unclear. Trimming removed 5 bases at V and 3 bases at J, with 5 bases between. The CDR3 totals 10 residues. Germline CDR1 DFQATT, CDR2 SNEGSKA (reference sequence). CDR3 in DNA: TGCAGTGCTCTTGACTACGAGCAGTACTTC. The encoded protein is CSALDYEQYF.

This clone was seen more than once but under ten times. The chain combines TRBV4-2 with TRBJ1-2, with 11 bases matching TRBD1. Germline assignment: CDR1 LGHNA and CDR2 YNFKEQ. V lost 1 base and J lost 7; bases outside the gene matches: 5. The CDR3 totals 15 residues. The CDR3 DNA is TGTGCCAGCAGCCAAGTTGGACAGGGGGCGCGTGGCTACACCTTC. It translates to CASSQVGQGARGYTF.

This chain connects TRBV21-1 to TRBJ1-5. TRBV21-1 is a pseudogene locus. This CDR3 region has 11 residues. The CDR3, as DNA: TGTGCCAGCAGCCCCACTGGGCCCCAGCATTTT. It yields the protein CASSPTGPQHF.